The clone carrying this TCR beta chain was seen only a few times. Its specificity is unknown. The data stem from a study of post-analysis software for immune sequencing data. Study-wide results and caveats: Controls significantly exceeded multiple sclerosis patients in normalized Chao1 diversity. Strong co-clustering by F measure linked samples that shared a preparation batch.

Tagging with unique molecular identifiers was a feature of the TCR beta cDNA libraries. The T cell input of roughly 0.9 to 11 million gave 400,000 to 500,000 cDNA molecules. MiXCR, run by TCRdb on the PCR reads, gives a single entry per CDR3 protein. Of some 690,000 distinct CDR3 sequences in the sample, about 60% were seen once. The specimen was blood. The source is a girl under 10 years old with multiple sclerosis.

CDR3 in DNA: TGTGCCATCAGTAGTAACGGCAATTCACCCCTCCACTTT. Its translation: CAISSNGNSPLHF. The rearrangement uses TRBV10-3 and TRBJ1-6; D unresolved. The CDR3 consists of 13 residues. V lost 5 bases to trimming and J lost 7 bases, with 9 bases between them. Germline CDR1 ENHRY, CDR2 SYGVKD.